The sequence of this T cell receptor (beta chain) was determined in a study of T cells in narcolepsy. Note on this clone: The antigen remains unidentified.

Generated by immunoSEQ multiplex PCR, the TCRdb table keeps only in-frame clones and is missing some. Of roughly 27,000 clones listed, more than 75% are singletons. The ends were cut back, 0 bases at V and 5 bases at J, with 13 bases in the middle. CDR3 size: 15 residues. The V gene's germline CDR1 is MNHNS and CDR2 SASEGT. Findings and caveats of the study: Comparing one patient's CSF and blood CD4+ clonotypes highlighted HCRT- and TRIB2-specific autoreactive clonotypes.

The clonotype was recovered from a human donor with narcolepsy. The chain links TRBV6-1 to TRBJ1-1; D is unresolved. The specimen sequenced was CD45RA- memory CD4+ T cells from PBMCs. The CDR3 sequence: CASSEAWSMRTEAFF. The CDR3 nucleotides are TGTGCCAGCAGTGAAGCTTGGTCGATGAGGACTGAAGCTTTCTTT.